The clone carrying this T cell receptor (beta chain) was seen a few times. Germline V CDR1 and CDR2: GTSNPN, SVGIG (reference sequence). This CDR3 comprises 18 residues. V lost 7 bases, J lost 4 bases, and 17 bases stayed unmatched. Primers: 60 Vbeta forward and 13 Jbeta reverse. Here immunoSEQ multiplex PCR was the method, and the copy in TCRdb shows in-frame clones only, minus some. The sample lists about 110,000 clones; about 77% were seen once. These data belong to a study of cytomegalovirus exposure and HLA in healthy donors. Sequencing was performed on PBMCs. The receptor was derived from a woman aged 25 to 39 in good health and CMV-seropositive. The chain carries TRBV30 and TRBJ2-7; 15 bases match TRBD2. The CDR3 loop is CAFMPRPGLAGGTYEQYF. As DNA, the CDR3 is TGTGCCTTCATGCCAAGACCGGGACTAGCGGGGGGTACATACGAGCAGTACTTC.